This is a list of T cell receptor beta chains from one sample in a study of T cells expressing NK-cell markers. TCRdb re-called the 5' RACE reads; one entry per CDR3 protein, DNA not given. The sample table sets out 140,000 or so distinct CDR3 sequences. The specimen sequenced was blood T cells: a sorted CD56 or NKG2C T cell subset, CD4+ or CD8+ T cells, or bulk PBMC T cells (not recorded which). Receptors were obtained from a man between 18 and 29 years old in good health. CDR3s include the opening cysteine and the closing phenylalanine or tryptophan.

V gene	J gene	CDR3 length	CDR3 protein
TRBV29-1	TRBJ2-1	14	CSVQGSGVYNEQFF
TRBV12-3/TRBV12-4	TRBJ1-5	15	CASSFGTGVNQPQHF
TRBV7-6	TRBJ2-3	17	CASSSSRAGDFVDTQYF
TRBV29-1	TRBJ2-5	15	CSVQLPGQGQETQYF
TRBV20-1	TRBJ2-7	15	CSASGSRTGAYEQYF
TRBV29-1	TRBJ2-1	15	CSVEGPSGGYNEQFF
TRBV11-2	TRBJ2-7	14	CASSAYSGPYEQYF
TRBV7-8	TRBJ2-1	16	CASSLAPGLAGDEQFF
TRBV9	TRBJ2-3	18	CASSDPRGAGGGPDTQYF
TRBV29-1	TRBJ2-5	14	CSAPGTGFQETQYF
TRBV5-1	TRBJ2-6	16	CASSWGDRAGANVLTF
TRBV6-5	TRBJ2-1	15	CASSYSTSGANEQFF
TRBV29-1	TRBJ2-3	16	CSVEDHQREFGDTQYF
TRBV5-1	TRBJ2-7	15	CASSLVFGGTYEQYF
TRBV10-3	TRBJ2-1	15	CAISDMREGPYEQFF
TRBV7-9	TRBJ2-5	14	CASSGLAVQETQYF
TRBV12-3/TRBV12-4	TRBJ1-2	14	CASSTRTGALGYTF
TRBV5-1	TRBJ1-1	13	CASSLSQGTEAFF
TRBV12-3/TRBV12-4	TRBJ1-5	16	CASSLLKWGINQPQHF
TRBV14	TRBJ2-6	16	CASSQFFWAGANVLTF
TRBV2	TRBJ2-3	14	CASIRADLTDTQYF
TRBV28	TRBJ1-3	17	CASSFPGQLIRGNTIYF
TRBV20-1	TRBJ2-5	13	CSARQGAFETQYF
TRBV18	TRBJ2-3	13	CASTTGTPDTQYF
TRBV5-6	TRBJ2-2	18	CASSQRFETGLITGELFF
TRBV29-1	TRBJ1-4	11	CSADREGKLFF
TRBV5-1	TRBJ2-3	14	CASSLAGLGDTQYF
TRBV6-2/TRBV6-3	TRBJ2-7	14	CASSYLLPPYEQYF
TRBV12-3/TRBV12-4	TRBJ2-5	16	CASSPPGQGRQETQYF
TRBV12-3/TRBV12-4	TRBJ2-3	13	CASSPQKRDTQYF
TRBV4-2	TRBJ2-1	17	CASSQDLPGQSYNEQFF
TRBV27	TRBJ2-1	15	CASSQESGSDNEQFF
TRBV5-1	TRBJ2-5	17	CASSVQTRDLRGETQYF
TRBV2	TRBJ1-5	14	CASIAPGGNQPQHF
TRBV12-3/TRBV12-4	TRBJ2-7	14	CASSAGTATYEQYF
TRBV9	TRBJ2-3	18	CASSVAQGDGRNTDTQYF
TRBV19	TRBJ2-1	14	CATQLAGYGNEQFF
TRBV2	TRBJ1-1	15	CAGMRKDSMNTEAFF
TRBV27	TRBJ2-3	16	CASSLFGGGRTDTQYF
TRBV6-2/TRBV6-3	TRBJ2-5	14	CASSYATLQETQYF
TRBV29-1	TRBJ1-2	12	CSAPGGTGGYTF
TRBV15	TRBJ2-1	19	CATSRRGLASNPTYNEQFF
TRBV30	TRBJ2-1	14	CAWTSGYLYNEQFF
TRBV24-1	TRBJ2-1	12	CATSDLGRKQFF
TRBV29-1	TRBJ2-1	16	CSVAGGSGTSYNEQFF
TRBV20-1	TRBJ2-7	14	CSARGGLAPYEQYF
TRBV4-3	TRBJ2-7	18	CASSQELVGLAGAGEQYF
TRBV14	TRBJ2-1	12	CASSLTRFEQFF
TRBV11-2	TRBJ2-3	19	CASSFFLPGLAGGADTQYF
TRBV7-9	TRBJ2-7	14	CASSYRDLSYEQYF
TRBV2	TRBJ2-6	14	CASVQGSGANVLTF
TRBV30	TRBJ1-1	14	CAWSLQGARTEAFF
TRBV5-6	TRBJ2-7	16	CASNRVYRDREHEQYF